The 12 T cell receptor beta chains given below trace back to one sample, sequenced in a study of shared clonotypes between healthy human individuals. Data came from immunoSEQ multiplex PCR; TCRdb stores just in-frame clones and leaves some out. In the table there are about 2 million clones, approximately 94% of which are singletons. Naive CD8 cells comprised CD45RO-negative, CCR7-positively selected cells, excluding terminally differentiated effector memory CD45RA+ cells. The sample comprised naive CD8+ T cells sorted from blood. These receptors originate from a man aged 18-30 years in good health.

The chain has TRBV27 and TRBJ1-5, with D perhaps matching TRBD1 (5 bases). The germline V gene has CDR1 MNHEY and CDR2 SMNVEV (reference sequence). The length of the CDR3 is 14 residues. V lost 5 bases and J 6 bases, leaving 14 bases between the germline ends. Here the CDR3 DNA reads TGTGCCAGCAGTGGGGGAGGGGTGAGTCAGCCCCAGCATTTT. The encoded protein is CASSGGGVSQPQHF.

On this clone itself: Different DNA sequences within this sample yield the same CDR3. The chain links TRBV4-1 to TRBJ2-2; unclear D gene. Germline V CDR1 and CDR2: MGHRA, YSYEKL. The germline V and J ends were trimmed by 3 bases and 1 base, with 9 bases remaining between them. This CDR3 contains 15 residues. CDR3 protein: CASSQEPGNTGELFF. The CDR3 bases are TGCGCCAGCAGCCAGGAACCCGGGAACACCGGGGAGCTGTTTTTT.

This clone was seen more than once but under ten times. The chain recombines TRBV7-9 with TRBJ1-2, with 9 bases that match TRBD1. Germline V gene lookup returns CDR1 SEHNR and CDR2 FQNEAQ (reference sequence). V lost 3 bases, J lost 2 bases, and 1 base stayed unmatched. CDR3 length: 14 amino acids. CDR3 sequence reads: CASSFGTGNYGYTF. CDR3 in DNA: TGTGCCAGCAGCTTTGGGACAGGGAACTATGGCTACACCTTC.

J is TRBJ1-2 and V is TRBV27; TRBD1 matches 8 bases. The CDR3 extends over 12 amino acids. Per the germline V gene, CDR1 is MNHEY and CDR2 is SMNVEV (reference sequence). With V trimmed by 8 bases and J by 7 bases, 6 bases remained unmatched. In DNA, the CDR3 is TGTGCCAGCCGGGGACAGGAACTTGGCTACACCTTC. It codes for CASRGQELGYTF.

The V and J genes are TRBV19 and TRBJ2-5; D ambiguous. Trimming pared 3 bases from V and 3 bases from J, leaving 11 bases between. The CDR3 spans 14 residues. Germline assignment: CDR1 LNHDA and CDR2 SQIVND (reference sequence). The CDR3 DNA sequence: TGTGCCAGTAGTATTTCACCGGGCGAAGAGACCCAGTACTTC. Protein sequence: CASSISPGEETQYF.

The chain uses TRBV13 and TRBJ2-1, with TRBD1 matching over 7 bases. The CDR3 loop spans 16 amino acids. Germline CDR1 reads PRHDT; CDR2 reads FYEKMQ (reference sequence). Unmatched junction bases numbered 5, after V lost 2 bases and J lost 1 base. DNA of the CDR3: TGTGCCAGCAGCTTAACAGGGGTAGGGTCCTACAATGAGCAGTTCTTC. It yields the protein CASSLTGVGSYNEQFF.

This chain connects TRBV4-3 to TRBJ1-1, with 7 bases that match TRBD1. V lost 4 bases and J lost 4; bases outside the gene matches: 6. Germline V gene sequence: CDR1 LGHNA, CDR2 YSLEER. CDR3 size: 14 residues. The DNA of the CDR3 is TGCGCCAGCAGCCCCAGGACAGGCCCCACTGAAGCTTTCTTT. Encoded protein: CASSPRTGPTEAFF.

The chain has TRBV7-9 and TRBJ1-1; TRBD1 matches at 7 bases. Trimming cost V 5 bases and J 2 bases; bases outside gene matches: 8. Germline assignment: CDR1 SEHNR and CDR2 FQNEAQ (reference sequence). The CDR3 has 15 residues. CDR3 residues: CASSPGEGANTEAFF. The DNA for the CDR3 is TGTGCCAGCAGCCCCGGGGAGGGGGCAAACACTGAAGCTTTCTTT. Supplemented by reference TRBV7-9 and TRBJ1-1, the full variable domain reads DTGVSQNPRHKITKRGQNVTFRCDPISEHNRLYWYRQTLGQGPEFLTYFQNEAQLEKSRLLSDRFSAERPKGSFSTLEIQRTEQGDSAMYLCASSPGEGANTEAFFGQGTRLTVV.

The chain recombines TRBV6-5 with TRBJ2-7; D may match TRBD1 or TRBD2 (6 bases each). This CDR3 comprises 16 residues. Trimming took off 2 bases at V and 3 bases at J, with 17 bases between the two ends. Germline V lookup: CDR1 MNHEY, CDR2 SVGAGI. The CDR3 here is CASSYQAGTNNYEQYF. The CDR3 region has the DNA TGTGCCAGCAGTTACCAGGCGGGGACAAATAACTACGAGCAGTACTTC.

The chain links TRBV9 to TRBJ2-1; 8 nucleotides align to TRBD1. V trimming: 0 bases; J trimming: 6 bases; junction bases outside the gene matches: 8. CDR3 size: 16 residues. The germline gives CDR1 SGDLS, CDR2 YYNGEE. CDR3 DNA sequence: TGTGCCAGCAGCGTAGCTACTGGCCAGGGGGCCAATGAGCAGTTCTTC. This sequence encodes CASSVATGQGANEQFF.

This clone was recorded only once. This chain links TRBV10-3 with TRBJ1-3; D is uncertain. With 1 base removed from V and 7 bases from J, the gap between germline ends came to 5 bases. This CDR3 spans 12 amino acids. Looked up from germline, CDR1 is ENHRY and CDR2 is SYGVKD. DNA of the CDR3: TGTGCCATCAGTGAGTTCAGTAACACCATATATTTT. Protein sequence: CAISEFSNTIYF.

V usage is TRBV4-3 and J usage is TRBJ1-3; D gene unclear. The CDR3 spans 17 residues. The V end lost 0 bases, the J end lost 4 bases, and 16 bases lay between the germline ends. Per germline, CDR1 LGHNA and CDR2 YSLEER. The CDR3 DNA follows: TGCGCCAGCAGCCAAGAAACGCCGTTATGGAAGGGAAACACCATATATTTT. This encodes CASSQETPLWKGNTIYF.